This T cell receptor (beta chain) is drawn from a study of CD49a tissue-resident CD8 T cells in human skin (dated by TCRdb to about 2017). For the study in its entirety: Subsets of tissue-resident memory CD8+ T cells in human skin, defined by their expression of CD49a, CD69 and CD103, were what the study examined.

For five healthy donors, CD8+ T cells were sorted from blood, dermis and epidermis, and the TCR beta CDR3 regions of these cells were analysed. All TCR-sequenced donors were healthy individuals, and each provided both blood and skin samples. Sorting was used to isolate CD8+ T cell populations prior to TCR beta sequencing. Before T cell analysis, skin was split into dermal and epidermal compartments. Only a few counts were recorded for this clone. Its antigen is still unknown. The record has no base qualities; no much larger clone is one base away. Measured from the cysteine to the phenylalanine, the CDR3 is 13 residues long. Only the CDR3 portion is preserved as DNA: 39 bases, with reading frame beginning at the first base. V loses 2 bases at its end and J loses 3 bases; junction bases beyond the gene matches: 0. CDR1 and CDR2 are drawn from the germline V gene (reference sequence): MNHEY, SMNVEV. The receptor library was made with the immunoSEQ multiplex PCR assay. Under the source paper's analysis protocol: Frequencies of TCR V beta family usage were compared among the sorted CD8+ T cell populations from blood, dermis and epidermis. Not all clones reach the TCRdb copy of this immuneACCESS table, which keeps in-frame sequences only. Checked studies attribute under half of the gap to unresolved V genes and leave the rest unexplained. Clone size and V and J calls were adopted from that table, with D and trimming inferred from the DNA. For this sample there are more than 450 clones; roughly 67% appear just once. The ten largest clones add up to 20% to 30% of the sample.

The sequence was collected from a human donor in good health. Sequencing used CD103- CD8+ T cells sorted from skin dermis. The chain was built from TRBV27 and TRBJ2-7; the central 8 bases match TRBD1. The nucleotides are TGTGCCAGCAGTTTAGACAGGGGCTACGAGCAGTACTTC. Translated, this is CASSLDRGYEQYF.